Below are 27 T cell receptor beta chains sequenced from a single sample in a study of blood T cell repertoires in COVID-19. Clones were read by immunoSEQ multiplex PCR, and TCRdb kept only the in-frame ones, dropping some. Among roughly 380,000 clones, 81% were seen once, and the ten largest hold around 1%. Sequencing input: peripheral blood. These receptors were collected from a human donor with acute or convalescent COVID-19. The donor label of this sample is uncertain.

V gene TRBV3-1 (or the pseudogene TRBV3-2) combines with J gene TRBJ2-1; 10 bases map to TRBD2. Germline V gives CDR1 LGHDT, CDR2 YNNKEL (reference sequence). The CDR3 loop spans 17 amino acids. V lost 4 bases and J lost 4; bases outside the gene matches: 10. The CDR3 sequence: CASSRSKLAGDYNEQFF. The CDR3, as DNA: TGTGCCAGCAGCCGATCCAAGCTAGCGGGGGATTACAATGAGCAGTTCTTC.

V is TRBV2 and J is TRBJ1-3, with D possibly being TRBD1 (6 bases). From germline, CDR1 is SNHLY and CDR2 FYNNEI. The V end was cut by 6 bases, the J end by 1 base, with 10 bases between. This CDR3 region has 14 residues. In DNA form, the CDR3 reads TGTGCCAGCAGGGCACAGGGTTCTGGAAACACCATATATTTT. Its protein product is CASRAQGSGNTIYF.

Worth noting for this clone: Within the sample, other DNA sequences also encode this same CDR3. J is TRBJ1-5 and V is TRBV18; D might be TRBD1 (5 bases). The germline CDR1 and CDR2 sequences are KGHSH and LQKENI. The CDR3 has 15 amino acids. The ends were cut back, 6 bases at V and 0 bases at J, with 12 bases in the middle. The CDR3 nucleotides are TGTGCCAGCTCGCCGGGACTGAATAGCAATCAGCCCCAGCATTTT. Protein: CASSPGLNSNQPQHF.

This chain uses TRBV6-5 with TRBJ2-1; TRBD2 is a possible D gene (6 bases). CDR3 length: 14 amino acids. CDR1 is MNHEY, CDR2 SVGAGI, per germline. Trimming pared 0 bases from V and 9 bases from J, leaving 12 bases between. The CDR3 reads CASSYSKGLIEQFF. The CDR3 DNA reads as TGTGCCAGCAGTTACTCGAAGGGACTCATTGAGCAGTTCTTC.

About this clone: The junction departs from the called germline gene at one end, perhaps through a read error. V gene TRBV6-5 combines with J gene TRBJ2-5; 7 bases fit TRBD2. CDR1 and CDR2 from the germline V gene are MNHEY and SVGAGI. This CDR3 is 14 amino acids long. DNA of the CDR3: TGTGCCAGCAGCCTCGGACTAGGAGGAGAGGCCCAGTACTTC. Residues: CASSLGLGGEAQYF.

The J gene is TRBJ1-3, the V gene TRBV7-8, with a possible D match to TRBD1 (6 bases). The CDR3 sequence is 16 residues long. V lost 5 bases and J lost 0, with 14 bases in between. Germline loops: CDR1 SGHVS, CDR2 FQNEAQ. CDR3 nucleotides: TGTGCCAGCAGCGTACAGGGTTCAGCCTCTGGAAACACCATATATTTT. Translated: CASSVQGSASGNTIYF.

The J gene is TRBJ2-1, the V gene TRBV7-8; tentative D call: TRBD1 (7 bases). The CDR3 has 15 residues. CDR1 and CDR2 from the germline V gene are SGHVS and FQNEAQ. The V gene lost 1 base and the J gene lost 6 bases, with 13 bases spanning the gap. CDR3 in DNA: TGTGCCAGCAGCTTAGTGGGCAGGGGGGCCAATGAGCAGTTCTTC. Its translation is CASSLVGRGANEQFF.

Concerning this clone: Additional DNA sequences in this sample encode the identical CDR3. The gene calls are TRBV18 and TRBJ1-2, with 7 bases that match TRBD1. This CDR3 has 14 residues. V dropped 2 bases and J dropped 0; count of bases not matched to a gene: 0. Germline V gene lookup returns CDR1 KGHSH and CDR2 LQKENI. The CDR3 region is CASSPDRANYGYTF. For the CDR3, the DNA is TGTGCCAGCTCACCAGACAGGGCTAACTATGGCTACACCTTC.

Only a few counts were recorded for this clone. The rearrangement joins TRBV7-2 to TRBJ1-5, with D unresolved. The CDR3 totals 13 residues. Germline CDR1 and CDR2: SGHTA and FQGNSA. The ends were cut back, 5 bases at V and 4 bases at J, with 9 bases in the middle. In DNA form, the CDR3 reads TGTGCCAGCAGCGATCAGGTAAATCAGCCCCAGCATTTT. Translating gives CASSDQVNQPQHF.

This chain joins TRBV27 and TRBJ1-3, with 8 bases identical to TRBD1. The CDR3 is made up of 17 amino acids. The V gene end was trimmed by 5 bases and the J gene end by 3 bases; junction bases not matched to a gene: 12. Germline values: CDR1 MNHEY, CDR2 SMNVEV (reference sequence). CDR3 nucleotides: TGTGCCAGCAGTCCTTTTGACAGGGGCTTCGGTGGAAACACCATATATTTT. As protein: CASSPFDRGFGGNTIYF.

The chain uses TRBV6-5 and TRBJ1-1; no definite D call. This CDR3 region has 13 residues. The ends were cut back, 11 bases at V and 8 bases at J, with 21 bases in the middle. Germline loops: CDR1 MNHEY, CDR2 SVGAGI. The CDR3 here is CAGRTDRGSEAFF. The CDR3 region has the DNA TGTGCCGGTAGGACGGATCGAGGGTCAGAAGCTTTCTTT.

This chain links TRBV15 with TRBJ2-7; D perhaps matches TRBD2 (5 bases). The CDR3 contains 14 residues. CDR1 is LNHNV, CDR2 YYDKDF, per germline (reference sequence). V shed 1 base and J shed 3 bases, with 10 bases lying between them. CDR3 loop: CATSRVRGSYEQYF. The CDR3 DNA sequence: TGTGCCACCAGCAGAGTACGGGGAAGCTACGAGCAGTACTTC.

The chain employs TRBV30 and TRBJ2-3, with D maybe TRBD2 (5 bases). The CDR3 covers 15 residues. The germline V gene encodes CDR1 GTSNPN and CDR2 SVGIG (reference sequence). V lost 3 bases and J 3 bases, leaving 16 bases between the germline ends. The CDR3 DNA reads as TGTGCCTGGAGAGCCGAGGGAACCCCTACAGATACGCAGTATTTT. Translated, it gives CAWRAEGTPTDTQYF. Using reference TRBV30 and TRBJ2-3 for the parts outside the CDR3, the full variable domain is SQTIHQWPATLVQPVGSPLSLECTVEGTSNPNLYWYRQAAGRGLQLLFYSVGIGQISSEVPQNLSASRPQDRQFILSSKKLLLSDSGFYLCAWRAEGTPTDTQYFGPGTRLTVL.

This clone was seen more than once but under ten times. The V call is TRBV11-2, the J call TRBJ1-3; D is unresolved. The CDR3 is made up of 14 amino acids. The germline V gene has CDR1 SGHAT and CDR2 FQNNGV. Trimming cost V 2 bases and J 0 bases, with 5 bases left between them. The CDR3 spells CASSLWHSGNTIYF. The DNA for the CDR3 is TGTGCCAGCAGCTTATGGCACTCTGGAAACACCATATATTTT.

This chain connects TRBV5-4 to TRBJ1-1; D may be TRBD1 (6 bases). The CDR3 length is 14 residues. The germline CDR1 and CDR2 sequences are SGHNT and YYREEE (reference sequence). Trimming cost V 4 bases and J 3 bases, with 13 bases left between them. CDR3 sequence reads: CASSLGAGDTEAFF. The CDR3 DNA sequence: TGTGCCAGCAGCCTCGGGGCAGGGGACACTGAAGCTTTCTTT. The variable domain in full, with the rest retrieved from reference TRBV5-4 and TRBJ1-1, is ETGVTQSPTHLIKTRGQQVTLRCSSQSGHNTVSWYQQALGQGPQFIFQYYREEENGRGNFPPRFSGLQFPNYSSELNVNALELDDSALYLCASSLGAGDTEAFFGQGTRLTVV.

This clone was seen only once. In DNA form, the CDR3 reads TGTGCCAGCAGCATCGGGACTAGCGGCACCGGGGAGCTGTTTTTT. Its translation is CASSIGTSGTGELFF. V gene TRBV9 combines with J gene TRBJ2-2, with 11 bases that match TRBD2. CDR1 and CDR2 from the germline V gene are SGDLS and YYNGEE. V lost 4 bases, J lost 4 bases, and 3 bases stayed unmatched. This CDR3 spans 15 amino acids. Looking up the rest from reference TRBV9 and TRBJ2-2 gives the full variable domain: DSGVTQTPKHLITATGQRVTLRCSPRSGDLSVYWYQQSLDQGLQFLIQYYNGEERAKGNILERFSAQQFPDLHSELNLSSLELGDSALYFCASSIGTSGTGELFFGEGSRLTVL.

The chain carries TRBV6-6 and TRBJ1-6; 10 bases match TRBD1. The CDR3 is 15 amino acids. V was clipped by 7 bases and J by 5 bases; unmatched bases: 5. The germline V gene encodes CDR1 MNHNY and CDR2 SVGAGI (reference sequence). The CDR3 region has the DNA TGTGCCAGCACAAGGACAGGGGGGAATAATTCACCCCTCCACTTT. Its translation is CASTRTGGNNSPLHF.

V and J are TRBV4-1 and TRBJ2-3; tentative D call: TRBD2 (7 bases). Trimming removed 2 bases from V and 8 bases from J, with 23 bases in between. CDR3 size: 17 residues. Germline V gene lookup returns CDR1 MGHRA and CDR2 YSYEKL. The CDR3 region is CASSQQRQAGAQGTQYF. CDR3 sequence (DNA): TGCGCCAGCAGCCAACAAAGGCAGGCGGGGGCCCAGGGTACGCAGTATTTT.

The rearrangement uses TRBV29-1 and TRBJ2-4, with D hard to call. Germline values: CDR1 SQVTM, CDR2 ANQGSEA. Trimming removed 5 bases from V and 6 bases from J, with 17 bases in between. This CDR3 has 14 amino acids. The CDR3 loop is CSVTSNAGLNIQYF. CDR3 nucleotide sequence: TGCAGCGTTACTTCAAACGCAGGCTTAAACATTCAGTACTTC.

The chain combines TRBV30 with TRBJ1-5; 7 bases line up with TRBD1. Germline trimming cut 1 base from V and 6 bases from J; bases unmatched to any gene: 3. The CDR3 sequence is 13 residues long. CDR1 is GTSNPN, CDR2 SVGIG, per germline (reference sequence). CDR3 coding DNA: TGTGCCTGGAGTGGAACAGGGGTTCAGCCCCAGCATTTT. This translates into CAWSGTGVQPQHF.

The genes are TRBV12-3 or TRBV12-4 and TRBJ2-7; D unresolved. This CDR3 is built from 12 residues. V dropped 6 bases and J dropped 3 bases, with 9 bases sitting between them. CDR3 protein: CASSLIGYEQYF. In DNA form, the CDR3 reads TGTGCCAGCAGCTTGATCGGCTACGAGCAGTACTTC.

The genes are TRBV5-1 and TRBJ2-1, with D unresolved. This CDR3 spans 15 amino acids. Germline V gene lookup returns CDR1 SGHRS and CDR2 YFSETQ. V was clipped by 3 bases and J by 0 bases, with 10 bases between them. The CDR3 sequence is CASSYVRGSYNEQFF. The CDR3 bases are TGCGCCAGCAGCTACGTAAGAGGCTCCTACAATGAGCAGTTCTTC.

This chain connects TRBV15 to TRBJ1-5, with TRBD1 matching over 8 bases. CDR1 is LNHNV and CDR2 is YYDKDF in the germline V gene (reference sequence). The V gene end was trimmed by 3 bases and the J gene end by 4 bases; junction bases not matched to a gene: 2. The CDR3 covers 14 residues. The CDR3 is CATSSGQGNQPQHF. CDR3 bases: TGTGCCACCAGCAGTGGACAGGGAAATCAGCCCCAGCATTTT.

This chain connects TRBV28 to TRBJ1-1, with 8 bases that match TRBD1. Germline values: CDR1 MDHEN, CDR2 SYDVKM. The CDR3 contains 13 residues. V lost 2 bases to trimming and J lost 11 bases; unmatched junction nucleotides: 7. The CDR3 DNA is TGTGCCAGCAGTTTAGTAGGGGACAGGAAGGCTTTCTTT. Translating it yields CASSLVGDRKAFF.

This clone showed up just a few times. The V gene is TRBV10-1, the J gene TRBJ2-5; a weak D match, TRBD1 (6 bases). The CDR3 is made up of 14 amino acids. V shed 8 bases and J shed 4 bases, with 17 bases lying between them. The germline gives CDR1 WNHNN, CDR2 SYGVQD (reference sequence). CDR3 region: CASASGAAGETQYF. The CDR3 nucleotides read TGCGCCAGCGCATCAGGGGCAGCCGGAGAGACCCAGTACTTC.

V usage is TRBV6-5 and J usage is TRBJ1-5; D not resolved. This CDR3 comprises 15 residues. Germline loops: CDR1 MNHEY, CDR2 SVGAGI. Trimming took off 6 bases at V and 4 bases at J, with 16 bases between the two ends. DNA of the CDR3: TGTGCCAGCAGCCGGACGCGGGAGGCTAATCAGCCCCAGCATTTT. Its protein product is CASSRTREANQPQHF.

The J gene is TRBJ1-4, the V gene TRBV7-9, with D perhaps TRBD1 (6 bases). The CDR3 loop spans 16 amino acids. Per the germline V gene, CDR1 is SEHNR and CDR2 is FQNEAQ (reference sequence). Trimming stripped 2 bases from V and 8 bases from J, with 18 bases between. This chain's CDR3 is CASSLMGRGQGEKLFF. CDR3 DNA: TGTGCCAGCAGCTTAATGGGGAGAGGGCAGGGGGAAAAACTGTTTTTT. The full variable domain, with the rest looked up from reference TRBV7-9 and TRBJ1-4, is DTGVSQNPRHKITKRGQNVTFRCDPISEHNRLYWYRQTLGQGPEFLTYFQNEAQLEKSRLLSDRFSAERPKGSFSTLEIQRTEQGDSAMYLCASSLMGRGQGEKLFFGSGTQLSVL.